This TCR beta chain was recovered during a study of blood T cell repertoires in COVID-19 (dated by TCRdb to 2019 to 2021). With regard to the full study: Collaborator samples came from the United States, Italy and Spain and covered acute and convalescent phases of COVID-19. The prospective study material was composed of cDNA or gDNA derived from T cells, B-cell-depleted T cells, or PBMCs. Subjects who had been exposed to COVID-19, were actively infected with it, or had recovered from it provided the deeply sampled blood TCRbeta repertoires that made up the dataset. A freely available public database, intended as a resource for researchers studying the immune response to SARS-CoV-2, is where the repertoires were released. The samples were drawn from two sources: the first 160 participants of the ongoing ImmuneRACE study, and 950 to 1,500 subjects contributed by 6 global collaborators. Sample metadata almost always included a de-identified subject ID, COVID-19 status, age in years and sex. Where HLA class I and class II types were available, the types were taken from metadata supplied by the sample provider, not from assay-based typing.

Study-wide conclusions, independent of this receptor: Clinical and demographic metadata were provided uncurated, with the amount varying by source and participant.

The CDR3 measures 15 amino acids from cysteine to phenylalanine. The CDR3 DNA has 45 bases and is translated from base 1. V drops 3 bases and J drops 5 bases, leaving 17 bases in between. Reading the germline V gene gives CDR1 SNHLY and CDR2 FYNNEI. Collaborating institutions collected whole blood in K2EDTA tubes following their own protocols. For TCRbeta analysis, collaborator samples were shipped as frozen whole blood, as isolated PBMCs, or as DNA extracted from either sample type. Concerning this clone itself: The target of this receptor is not known. No per-base quality is available; no much larger clone lies one base away.

TCRbeta CDR3 regions were amplified from genomic DNA by means of the immunoSEQ Assay, a bias-controlled multiplex PCR. Turning to the authors' computational methods: The number of nucleated cells in each sample was estimated by amplification of reference gene primers within the assay. To quantify the absolute abundance of each unique TCRbeta CDR3 rearrangement, sequence reads were collapsed and filtered. Productive Simpson clonality was computed per sample as the square root of Simpson's diversity index over productive rearrangements. Sourced from immuneACCESS, this table was stored by TCRdb with only in-frame sequences that have V and J called. A share of the clones is absent; for the studies checked, an unresolved V gene accounts for under half, and the remainder has no known explanation. V, J and clone size reflect that table, while D and trimming were determined from the DNA. Recorded for this sample are approximately 130,000 clones; around three quarters of them occurred a single time. The ten largest clones represent about a tenth of the sample.

The sequenced sample was peripheral blood. The sequence was collected from a human donor in a cohort sampled during active COVID-19. The chain couples TRBV2 to TRBJ2-7; TRBD2 might be the D gene, on 6 matching bases. The bases read TGTGCCAGCAGTGACCCCGGAGGGGAGCGGGACGAGCAGTACTTC. It encodes CASSDPGGERDEQYF.